One and the same sample provided the 25 T cell receptor beta chains below, sequenced in a study of early stage breast cancer tumors. Some clones are missing from TCRdb's copy, which holds only in-frame ones; the method was immunoSEQ multiplex PCR. The sample consists of about 72,000 clones, 79% of them appearing once. The sample comprised blood. These receptor sequences come from a person between 55 and 70 years old with breast cancer.

The gene calls are TRBV15 and TRBJ2-3; TRBD2 matches 8 bases. The CDR3 loop spans 17 amino acids. J lost 6 bases, V lost 0 bases, and 11 bases had no gene match. Germline loops: CDR1 LNHNV, CDR2 YYDKDF (reference sequence). The DNA for the CDR3 is TGTGCCACCAGCAGAGATTCAAGCGGGGGAGGGAGGGATACGCAGTATTTT. As protein: CATSRDSSGGGRDTQYF.

The chain employs TRBV15 and TRBJ2-7, with 8 bases matching TRBD1. Unmatched junction bases numbered 8, after V lost 5 bases and J lost 2 bases. This CDR3 region has 15 residues. Germline CDR1 is LNHNV and CDR2 is YYDKDF (reference sequence). In DNA, the CDR3 is TGTGCCACCAGCGCGACCGGGACAGGACCCTACGAGCAGTACTTC. Protein sequence: CATSATGTGPYEQYF.

There are a few counts of this clone. V is TRBV28 and J is TRBJ2-7; 11 bases match TRBD2. CDR3 size: 15 residues. V dropped 6 bases and J dropped 4; count of bases not matched to a gene: 8. The germline V gene encodes CDR1 MDHEN and CDR2 SYDVKM. CDR3 coding DNA: TGTGCCAGCAGGGGTAGCGGGAGGGCACTTTACGAGCAGTACTTC. This codes for CASRGSGRALYEQYF.

This clone has a handful of counts. The V gene is TRBV10-3, the J gene TRBJ1-5, with 9 nucleotides matching TRBD1. CDR1 and CDR2 from the germline V gene are ENHRY and SYGVKD. This CDR3 spans 12 amino acids. The V gene end was trimmed by 11 bases and the J gene end by 5 bases; junction bases not matched to a gene: 4. CDR3 amino acids: CASRTGDQPQHF. DNA for the CDR3: TGTGCCTCCAGGACAGGGGATCAGCCCCAGCATTTT.

V gene TRBV29-1 combines with J gene TRBJ1-2, with D hard to call. The V end lost 4 bases, the J end lost 0 bases, and 6 bases lay between the germline ends. The CDR3 covers 12 residues. Germline CDR1 reads SQVTM; CDR2 reads ANQGSEA. The CDR3 loop is CSVAGSNYGYTF. CDR3 nucleotide sequence: TGCAGCGTTGCAGGATCTAACTATGGCTACACCTTC. Full variable domain (remainder filled in from reference TRBV29-1 and TRBJ1-2): SAVISQKPSRDICQRGTSLTIQCQVDSQVTMMFWYRQQPGQSLTLIATANQGSEATYESGFVIDKFPISRPNLTFSTLTVSNMSPEDSSIYLCSVAGSNYGYTFGSGTRLTVV.

This clone was counted a few times. V and J are TRBV30 and TRBJ2-7, with a weak D call TRBD2 (6 bases). The CDR3 extends over 13 amino acids. The V gene lost 4 bases and the J gene lost 6 bases, with 16 bases spanning the gap. Germline lookup yields CDR1 GTSNPN and CDR2 SVGIG (reference sequence). The CDR3 is CAWKGSGGSEQYF. Here the CDR3 DNA reads TGTGCCTGGAAGGGTTCCGGGGGTTCCGAGCAGTACTTC.

The chain uses TRBV5-6 and TRBJ2-3, with TRBD1 identical over 7 bases. V lost 4 bases to trimming and J lost 6 bases; unmatched junction nucleotides: 11. The CDR3 covers 15 residues. CDR1 is SGHDT and CDR2 is YYEEEE in the germline V gene. CDR3 region: CASSGTGDPADTQYF. DNA for the CDR3: TGTGCCAGCAGCGGAACAGGGGACCCCGCGGATACGCAGTATTTT.

This chain links TRBV11-2 with TRBJ1-1, with D perhaps TRBD1 (5 bases). V was shortened by 1 base and J by 8 bases, with 17 bases between the two germline ends. This CDR3 has 15 amino acids. Germline-derived CDR1 and CDR2 are SGHAT and FQNNGV. The CDR3 DNA reads TGTGCCAGCAGCTTAGTCGGCAGGGTGGTTCCCGAAGCTTTCTTT. Translated: CASSLVGRVVPEAFF.

This rearrangement joins TRBV11-2 to TRBJ1-4; the D is unclear. Germline values: CDR1 SGHAT, CDR2 FQNNGV. The CDR3 loop spans 12 amino acids. V was trimmed by 3 bases and J by 5 bases, leaving 4 bases between them. The CDR3 sequence is CASSFRNEKLFF. CDR3 DNA: TGTGCCAGCAGCTTCCGGAATGAAAAACTGTTTTTT.

This rearrangement joins TRBV9 to TRBJ2-1, with D perhaps matching TRBD2 (6 bases). CDR3 length: 16 amino acids. V was clipped by 3 bases and J by 6 bases, with 19 bases between them. Germline assignment: CDR1 SGDLS and CDR2 YYNGEE. The CDR3 nucleotides read TGTGCCAGCAGCGCCGCTTCAATAAGGGAGGTCAATGAGCAGTTCTTC. It codes for CASSAASIREVNEQFF.

This chain joins TRBV2 and TRBJ2-6; 7 nucleotides match TRBD1. Per germline, CDR1 SNHLY and CDR2 FYNNEI. CDR3 length: 18 residues. With 6 bases clipped from V and 0 bases from J, the junction kept 11 bases outside the gene matches. CDR3: CASSPTGTANSGANVLTF. In DNA form, the CDR3 reads TGTGCCAGCAGCCCCACCGGGACAGCGAACTCTGGGGCCAACGTCCTGACTTTC.

The chain links TRBV6-6 to TRBJ1-6; TRBD1 is a possible D gene (5 bases). V lost 2 bases and J 7 bases, leaving 9 bases between the germline ends. There are 14 residues in the CDR3. Looked up from germline, CDR1 is MNHNY and CDR2 is SVGAGI (reference sequence). CDR3 nucleotides: TGTGCCAGCAGTTACACCGCAGGGAATTCACCCCTCCACTTT. Amino acids: CASSYTAGNSPLHF.

The rearrangement joins TRBV29-1 to TRBJ2-7; D perhaps matches TRBD2 (5 bases). The germline CDR1 and CDR2 sequences are SQVTM and ANQGSEA. The CDR3 runs to 13 residues. V shed 4 bases and J shed 5 bases, with 15 bases lying between them. The CDR3 nucleotides read TGCAGCGTTGTTCGGTCCGGACTCGACGAGCAGTACTTC. It specifies CSVVRSGLDEQYF.

The chain couples TRBV6-6 to TRBJ2-3; D possibly corresponds to TRBD1 (6 bases). The germline V gene has CDR1 MNHNY and CDR2 SVGAGI (reference sequence). Trimming cost V 6 bases and J 8 bases, with 18 bases left between them. The CDR3 contains 14 residues. CDR3 amino acids: CASSPGTSSLTQYF. CDR3 nucleotides: TGTGCCAGCAGCCCCGGGACATCTTCCCTTACGCAGTATTTT.

This clone was observed a single time. The CDR3 loop is CASSGETNTEAFF. CDR3 DNA: TGTGCCAGCAGTGGGGAGACAAACACTGAAGCTTTCTTT. The chain links TRBV2 to TRBJ1-1; D is ambiguous. Per the germline V gene, CDR1 is SNHLY and CDR2 is FYNNEI. Trimming removed 4 bases at V and 2 bases at J, with 8 bases between. The CDR3 loop spans 13 amino acids.

The chain employs TRBV25-1 and TRBJ1-1, with 9 bases aligning to TRBD1. Germline CDR1 reads MGHDK; CDR2 reads SYGVNS. This CDR3 spans 14 amino acids. The ends lost 4 bases at V and 4 bases at J; junction bases unmatched: 4. This chain's CDR3 is CASSGQGVPTEAFF. The CDR3 DNA is TGTGCCAGCAGTGGACAGGGGGTTCCCACTGAAGCTTTCTTT. The full variable domain, rest sourced from reference TRBV25-1 and TRBJ1-1, is EADIYQTPRYLVIGTGKKITLECSQTMGHDKMYWYQQDPGMELHLIHYSYGVNSTEKGDLSSESTVSRIRTEHFPLTLESARPSHTSQYLCASSGQGVPTEAFFGQGTRLTVV.

This clone was detected only a few times. The chain couples TRBV11-2 to TRBJ2-7, with D possibly matching TRBD2 (6 bases). Per the germline V gene, CDR1 is SGHAT and CDR2 is FQNNGV. The length of the CDR3 is 14 residues. The V end lost 0 bases, the J end lost 6 bases, and 12 bases lay between the germline ends. CDR3 in DNA: TGTGCCAGCAGCTTAGATCACGGGAGTGGCGAGCAGTACTTC. Its protein is CASSLDHGSGEQYF.

The chain carries TRBV20-1 and TRBJ1-1; weak D call: TRBD1 (6 bases). The V and J ends lost 8 bases and 10 bases respectively, with 17 bases between them. The V gene's germline CDR1 is DFQATT and CDR2 SNEGSKA (reference sequence). The CDR3 contains 11 residues. For the CDR3, the DNA is TGCAGTACCGTCCCAGGGGTAGCAGCTTTCTTT. This gives the protein CSTVPGVAAFF.

This sequence joins TRBV9 and TRBJ2-3, with TRBD2 matching over 9 bases. Germline CDR1 reads SGDLS; CDR2 reads YYNGEE. The CDR3 runs to 17 residues. The J segment lost 2 bases and the V segment lost 0 bases, leaving 7 bases of the junction unmatched. The DNA for the CDR3 is TGTGCCAGCAGCGTAGGCCTAGCGGGGACTATCACAGATACGCAGTATTTT. Translation: CASSVGLAGTITDTQYF.

The V gene is TRBV27, the J gene TRBJ2-1, with D hard to call. V was cut by 4 bases and J by 2 bases, with 15 bases left in between. The CDR3 sequence is 16 residues long. Germline-derived CDR1 and CDR2 are MNHEY and SMNVEV (reference sequence). CDR3 in amino acids: CASSSLPWGTYNEQFF. The CDR3 region has the DNA TGTGCCAGCAGTTCGCTCCCCTGGGGTACCTACAATGAGCAGTTCTTC.

V usage is TRBV6-6 and J usage is TRBJ1-1; D gene uncertain. The V end lost 2 bases, the J end lost 0 bases, and 10 bases lay between the germline ends. The CDR3 loop spans 15 amino acids. CDR1 and CDR2 (germline): MNHNY, SVGAGI (reference sequence). DNA for the CDR3: TGTGCCAGCAGTTACAGGCCGTTCATGAACACTGAAGCTTTCTTT. Amino acids: CASSYRPFMNTEAFF.

The J gene is TRBJ2-2, the V gene TRBV19; D may correspond to TRBD1 or TRBD2 (5 bases each). The CDR3 loop spans 16 amino acids. Germline CDR1 LNHDA, CDR2 SQIVND (reference sequence). V was clipped by 6 bases and J by 0 bases, with 14 bases between them. For the CDR3, the DNA is TGTGCCAGTAGCCGCCGGGACGGACCGAACACCGGGGAGCTGTTTTTT. The encoded protein is CASSRRDGPNTGELFF. Filled out from reference TRBV19 and TRBJ2-2, the complete variable domain reads DGGITQSPKYLFRKEGQNVTLSCEQNLNHDAMYWYRQDPGQGLRLIYYSQIVNDFQKGDIAEGYSVSREKKESFPLTVTSAQKNPTAFYLCASSRRDGPNTGELFFGEGSRLTVL.

This chain uses TRBV15 with TRBJ1-2, with unresolved D. The CDR3 contains 12 residues. Per germline, CDR1 LNHNV and CDR2 YYDKDF (reference sequence). The germline V and J ends were trimmed by 8 bases and 1 base, with 8 bases remaining between them. The CDR3 is CATSKVNYGYTF. The CDR3 DNA reads TGTGCCACCTCTAAGGTTAACTATGGCTACACCTTC.

The chain employs TRBV6-5 and TRBJ1-2, with a tentative D call TRBD1 (5 bases). This CDR3 spans 13 amino acids. With 5 bases removed from V and 8 bases from J, the gap between germline ends came to 15 bases. Germline V gene data show CDR1 as MNHEY and CDR2 as SVGAGI. CDR3 region: CASSRGAGEGYTF. In nucleotides, the CDR3 is TGTGCCAGCAGTCGCGGGGCCGGGGAAGGCTACACCTTC.

The chain couples TRBV5-1 to TRBJ2-3; 9 nucleotides match TRBD2. Germline CDR1 reads SGHRS; CDR2 reads YFSETQ. This CDR3 region has 14 residues. V lost 6 bases, J lost 2 bases, and 4 bases stayed unmatched. The CDR3 DNA sequence: TGCGCCAGCAAGGCGGGAGGGTCCACAGATACGCAGTATTTT. Protein product: CASKAGGSTDTQYF.